These 3 T cell receptor beta chains originate from one sample sequenced in a study of cytomegalovirus exposure and HLA in healthy donors. Primers included in the PCR were 60 Vbeta and 13 Jbeta primers. Method: immunoSEQ multiplex PCR; TCRdb's copy keeps in-frame clones and lacks some. The table includes more than 40,000 clones, approximately 81% detected once. Source material: PBMCs. These receptors originate from a man in his forties or fifties in good health and CMV-seronegative.

The chain is built from TRBV16 and TRBJ2-7, with 7 bases identical to TRBD1. The length of the CDR3 is 15 residues. The junction had 12 bases not matched to a gene; V was cut back by 4 bases and J by 6 bases. The germline V gene encodes CDR1 KGHSY and CDR2 FQNENV. CDR3 DNA: TGTGCCAGCAGCCCTTGGGCGACAGGGATGTCCGAGCAGTACTTC. Amino acid sequence: CASSPWATGMSEQYF.

The chain joins TRBV11-3 to TRBJ2-6; possible D gene TRBD2, 6 bases. The V end was cut by 3 bases, the J end by 3 bases, with 12 bases between. Germline CDR1 is SGHNT and CDR2 is YENEEA. CDR3 size: 16 residues. As DNA, the CDR3 is TGTGCCAGCAGCTTCGGGGGTTCGTTTGGGGCCAACGTCCTGACTTTC. This translates into CASSFGGSFGANVLTF.

The V and J genes are TRBV6-1 and TRBJ1-5, with D maybe TRBD1 (6 bases). Trimming removed 8 bases at V and 13 bases at J, with 15 bases between. This CDR3 has 11 amino acids. Germline CDR1 reads MNHNS; CDR2 reads SASEGT. CDR3 DNA: TGTGCCAGCGGCCGGGACATCCTACAGCATTTT. This translates into CASGRDILQHF.